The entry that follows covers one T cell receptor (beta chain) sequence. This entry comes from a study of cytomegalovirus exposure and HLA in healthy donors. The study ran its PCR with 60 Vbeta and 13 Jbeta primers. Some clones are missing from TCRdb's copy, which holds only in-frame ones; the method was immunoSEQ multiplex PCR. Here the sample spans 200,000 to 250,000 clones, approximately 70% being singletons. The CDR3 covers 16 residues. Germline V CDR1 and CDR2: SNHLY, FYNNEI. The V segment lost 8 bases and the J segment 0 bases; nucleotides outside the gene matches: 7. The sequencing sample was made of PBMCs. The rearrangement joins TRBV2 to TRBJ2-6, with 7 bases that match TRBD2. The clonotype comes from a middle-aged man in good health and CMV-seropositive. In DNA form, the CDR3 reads TGTGCCAGCGCGGTGGGCGGGGGCTCTGGGGCCAACGTCCTGACTTTC. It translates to CASAVGGGSGANVLTF.